This T cell receptor (beta chain) originates from a study of cytomegalovirus exposure and HLA in healthy donors. Nominally healthy donors provided the samples, though records likely missed some immune exposures. Notes on this clone: Its antigen is currently unknown.

The PCR contained 60 Vbeta and 13 Jbeta primers. Only in-frame clones appear in the TCRdb table, and some are missing; sequencing was by immunoSEQ multiplex PCR. This table has approximately 200,000 clones, 75% to 80% appearing once. Between the trimmed V and J ends, which lost 5 bases and 11 bases, there was a span of 18 bases. In germline, CDR1 is MNHEY, CDR2 SVGAGI. This CDR3 has 13 residues. Study-wide findings and caveats: Some 150 TCR beta chains were listed as cytomegalovirus-associated. Common viral pathogens seemed to be connected with several of the most significant clusters, according to a later analysis. In a later analysis, a missense DCLRE1C variant was linked to TCR beta V- and J-gene trimming.

The genes are TRBV6-5 and TRBJ2-5; a possible D gene is TRBD2 (6 bases). This TCR came from a man younger than 30 in good health and CMV-seronegative. Source material: PBMCs. CDR3 nucleotide sequence: TGTGCCAGCAGTGAAGGAGGGGCCGGAGAGCAGTACTTC. Protein: CASSEGGAGEQYF.